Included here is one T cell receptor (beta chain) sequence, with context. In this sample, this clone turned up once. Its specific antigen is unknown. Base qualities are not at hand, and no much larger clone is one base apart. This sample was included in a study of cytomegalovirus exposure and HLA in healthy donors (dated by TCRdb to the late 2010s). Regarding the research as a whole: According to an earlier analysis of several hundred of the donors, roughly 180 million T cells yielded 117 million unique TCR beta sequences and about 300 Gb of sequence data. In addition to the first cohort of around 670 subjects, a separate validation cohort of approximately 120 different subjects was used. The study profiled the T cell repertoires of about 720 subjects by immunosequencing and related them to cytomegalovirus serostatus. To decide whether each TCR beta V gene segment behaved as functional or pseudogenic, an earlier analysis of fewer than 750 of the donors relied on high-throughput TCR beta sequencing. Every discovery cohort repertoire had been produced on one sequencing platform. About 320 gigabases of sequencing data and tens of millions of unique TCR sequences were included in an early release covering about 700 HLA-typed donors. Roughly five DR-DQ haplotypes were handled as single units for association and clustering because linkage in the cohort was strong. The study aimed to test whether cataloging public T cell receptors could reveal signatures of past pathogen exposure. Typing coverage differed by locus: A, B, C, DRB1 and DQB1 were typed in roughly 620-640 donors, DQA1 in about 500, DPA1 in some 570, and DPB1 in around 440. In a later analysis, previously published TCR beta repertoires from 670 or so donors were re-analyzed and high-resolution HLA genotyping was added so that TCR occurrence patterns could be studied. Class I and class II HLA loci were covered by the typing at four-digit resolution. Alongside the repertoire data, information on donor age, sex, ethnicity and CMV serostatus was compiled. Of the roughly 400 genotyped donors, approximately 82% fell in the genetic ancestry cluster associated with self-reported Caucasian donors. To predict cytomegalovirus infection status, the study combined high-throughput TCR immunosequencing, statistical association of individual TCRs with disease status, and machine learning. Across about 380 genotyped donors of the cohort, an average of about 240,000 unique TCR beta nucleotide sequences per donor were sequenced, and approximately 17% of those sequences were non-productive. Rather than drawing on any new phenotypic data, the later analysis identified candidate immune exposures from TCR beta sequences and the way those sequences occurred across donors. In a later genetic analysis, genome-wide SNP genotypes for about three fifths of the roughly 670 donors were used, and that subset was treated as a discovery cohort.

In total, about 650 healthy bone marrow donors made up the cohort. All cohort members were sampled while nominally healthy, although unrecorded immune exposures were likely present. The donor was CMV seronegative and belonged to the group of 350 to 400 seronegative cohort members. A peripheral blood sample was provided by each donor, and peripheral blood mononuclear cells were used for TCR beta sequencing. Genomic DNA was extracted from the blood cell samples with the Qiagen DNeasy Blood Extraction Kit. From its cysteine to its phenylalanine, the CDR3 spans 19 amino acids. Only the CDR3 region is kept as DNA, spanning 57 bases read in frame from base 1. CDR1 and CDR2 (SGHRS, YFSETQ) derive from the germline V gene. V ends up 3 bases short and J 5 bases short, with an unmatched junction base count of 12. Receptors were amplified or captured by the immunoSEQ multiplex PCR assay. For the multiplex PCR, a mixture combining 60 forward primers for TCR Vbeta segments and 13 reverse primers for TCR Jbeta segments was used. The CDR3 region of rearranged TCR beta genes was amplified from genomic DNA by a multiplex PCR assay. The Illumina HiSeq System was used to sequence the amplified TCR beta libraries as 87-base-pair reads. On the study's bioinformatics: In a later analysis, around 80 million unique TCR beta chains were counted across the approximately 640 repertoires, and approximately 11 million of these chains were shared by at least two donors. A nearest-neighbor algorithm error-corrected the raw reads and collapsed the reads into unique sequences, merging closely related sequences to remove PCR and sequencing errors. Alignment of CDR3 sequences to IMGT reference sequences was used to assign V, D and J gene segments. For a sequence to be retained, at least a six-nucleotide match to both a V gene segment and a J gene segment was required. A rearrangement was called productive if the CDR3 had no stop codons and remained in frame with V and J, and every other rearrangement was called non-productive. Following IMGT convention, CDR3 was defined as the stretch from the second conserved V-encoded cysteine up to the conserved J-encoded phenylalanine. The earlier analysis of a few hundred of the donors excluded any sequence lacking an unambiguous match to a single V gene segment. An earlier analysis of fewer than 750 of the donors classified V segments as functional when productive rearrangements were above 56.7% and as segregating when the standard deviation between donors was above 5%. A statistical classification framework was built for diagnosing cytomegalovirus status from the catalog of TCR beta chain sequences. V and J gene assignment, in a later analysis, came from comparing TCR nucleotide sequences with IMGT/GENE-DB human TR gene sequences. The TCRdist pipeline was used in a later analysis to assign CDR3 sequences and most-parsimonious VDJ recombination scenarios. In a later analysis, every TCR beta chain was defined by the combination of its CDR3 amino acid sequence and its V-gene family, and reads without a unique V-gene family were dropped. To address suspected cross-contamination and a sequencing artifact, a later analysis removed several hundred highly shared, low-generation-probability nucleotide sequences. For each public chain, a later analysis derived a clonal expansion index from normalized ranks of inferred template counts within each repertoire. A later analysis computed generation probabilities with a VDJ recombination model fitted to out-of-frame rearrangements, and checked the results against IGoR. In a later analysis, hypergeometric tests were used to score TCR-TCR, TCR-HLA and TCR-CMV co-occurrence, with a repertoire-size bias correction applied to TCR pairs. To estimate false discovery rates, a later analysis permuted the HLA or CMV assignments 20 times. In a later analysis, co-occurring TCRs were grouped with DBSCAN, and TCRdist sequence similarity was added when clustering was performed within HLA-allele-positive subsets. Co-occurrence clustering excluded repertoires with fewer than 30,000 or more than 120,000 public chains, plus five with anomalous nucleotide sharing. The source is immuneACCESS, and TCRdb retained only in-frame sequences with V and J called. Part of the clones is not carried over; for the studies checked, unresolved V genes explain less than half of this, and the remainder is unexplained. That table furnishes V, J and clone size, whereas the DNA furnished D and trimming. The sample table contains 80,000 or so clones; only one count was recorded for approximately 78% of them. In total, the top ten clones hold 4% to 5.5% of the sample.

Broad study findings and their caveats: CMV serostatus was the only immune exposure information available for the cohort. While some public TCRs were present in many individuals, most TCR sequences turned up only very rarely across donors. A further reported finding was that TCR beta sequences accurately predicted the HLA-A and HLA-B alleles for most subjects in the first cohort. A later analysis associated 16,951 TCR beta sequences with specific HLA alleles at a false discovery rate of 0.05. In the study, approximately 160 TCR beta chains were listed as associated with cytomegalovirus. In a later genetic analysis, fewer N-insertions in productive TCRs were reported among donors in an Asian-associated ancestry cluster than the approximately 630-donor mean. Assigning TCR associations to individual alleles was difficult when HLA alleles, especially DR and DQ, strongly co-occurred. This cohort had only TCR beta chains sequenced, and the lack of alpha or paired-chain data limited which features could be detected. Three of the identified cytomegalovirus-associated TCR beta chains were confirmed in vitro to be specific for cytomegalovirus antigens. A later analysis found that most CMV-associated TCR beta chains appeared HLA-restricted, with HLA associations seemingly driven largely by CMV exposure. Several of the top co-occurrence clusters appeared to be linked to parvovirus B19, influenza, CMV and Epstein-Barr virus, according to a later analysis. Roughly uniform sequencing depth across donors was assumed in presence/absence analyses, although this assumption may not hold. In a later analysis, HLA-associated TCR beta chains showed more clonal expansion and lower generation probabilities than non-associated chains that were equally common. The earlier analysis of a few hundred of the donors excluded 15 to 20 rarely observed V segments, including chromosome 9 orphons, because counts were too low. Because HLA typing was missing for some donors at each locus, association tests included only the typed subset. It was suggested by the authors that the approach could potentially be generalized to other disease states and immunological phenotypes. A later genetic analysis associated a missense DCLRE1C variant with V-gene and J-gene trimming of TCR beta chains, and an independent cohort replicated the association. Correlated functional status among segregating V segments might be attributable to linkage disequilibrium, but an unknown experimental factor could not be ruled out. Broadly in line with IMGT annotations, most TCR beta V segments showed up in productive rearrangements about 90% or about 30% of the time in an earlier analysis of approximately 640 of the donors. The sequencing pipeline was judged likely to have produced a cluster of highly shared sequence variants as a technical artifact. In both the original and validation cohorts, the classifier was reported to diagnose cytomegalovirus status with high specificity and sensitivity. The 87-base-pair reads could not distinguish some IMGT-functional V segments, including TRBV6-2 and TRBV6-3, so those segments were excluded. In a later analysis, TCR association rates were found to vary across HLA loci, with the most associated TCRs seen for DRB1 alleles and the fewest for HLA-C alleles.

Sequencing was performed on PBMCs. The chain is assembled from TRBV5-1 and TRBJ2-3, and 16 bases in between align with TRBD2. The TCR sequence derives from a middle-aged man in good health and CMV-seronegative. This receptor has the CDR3 CASSSSGTSGRAPVDTQYF. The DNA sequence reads TGCGCCAGCAGCTCCTCCGGGACTAGCGGGAGGGCCCCGGTAGATACGCAGTATTTT. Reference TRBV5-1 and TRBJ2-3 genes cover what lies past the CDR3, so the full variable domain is KAGVTQTPRYLIKTRGQQVTLSCSPISGHRSVSWYQQTPGQGLQFLFEYFSETQRNKGNFPGRFSGRQFSNSRSEMNVSTLELGDSALYLCASSSSGTSGRAPVDTQYFGPGTRLTVL.